Described below is a single T cell receptor (beta chain) sequence and its context. Its antigen is unknown. The sample belongs to a study of cytomegalovirus exposure and HLA in healthy donors. Notes on the study in general: Altogether, some 170 TCR beta chains were recorded as cytomegalovirus-associated. There were a few CMV-associated chains whose specificity for CMV antigens was confirmed in vitro.

While the first cohort had 650 to 850 subjects, the donors belonged to the separate validation cohort of roughly 120 subjects. Only in-frame clones appear in the TCRdb table, and some are missing; sequencing was by immunoSEQ multiplex PCR. Here the sample spans some 200,000 clones, under 95% being singletons. V was shortened by 7 bases and J by 6 bases, with 13 bases between the two germline ends. The CDR3 has 13 residues. CDR1 is MNHNY and CDR2 is SVGAGI in the germline V gene (reference sequence). The sequence came from a woman younger than 30 in good health and CMV-seronegative. V usage is TRBV6-6 and J usage is TRBJ2-1; a possible D gene is TRBD2 (6 bases). The source material was PBMCs. The CDR3 loop reads CASNRGGINEQFF. CDR3 in DNA: TGTGCCAGCAATCGTGGGGGGATCAATGAGCAGTTCTTC.